Here is one T cell receptor (beta chain) with its context. Its antigen is unidentified. Collection occurred without any documented infections or immune events in donors. The sample comes from a study of identifying expanded T cells in peripheral blood. Assay: immunoSEQ multiplex PCR; the TCRdb copy retains only in-frame clones and omits some. The sample has about 100,000 clones, over 80% seen once. Points from the study as a whole: Variance in clone template counts between approximately two-week samples significantly increased with total template count across all healthy donors. Differentially abundant clones: around 1.2 between replicates, 16.4 at two to three weeks, over 18 at four.

V lost 0 bases, J lost 3 bases, and 8 bases lay in between. This CDR3 spans 15 amino acids. Germline CDR1 reads MGHRA; CDR2 reads YSYEKL. This chain connects TRBV4-1 to TRBJ2-2; possibly TRBD1 for D (5 bases). The receptor's source is a person aged 18 to 69 in good health. The specimen sequenced was blood. The CDR3 DNA reads as TGCGCCAGCAGCCAAGAAGACAGCGACACCGGGGAGCTGTTTTTT. Translation: CASSQEDSDTGELFF.